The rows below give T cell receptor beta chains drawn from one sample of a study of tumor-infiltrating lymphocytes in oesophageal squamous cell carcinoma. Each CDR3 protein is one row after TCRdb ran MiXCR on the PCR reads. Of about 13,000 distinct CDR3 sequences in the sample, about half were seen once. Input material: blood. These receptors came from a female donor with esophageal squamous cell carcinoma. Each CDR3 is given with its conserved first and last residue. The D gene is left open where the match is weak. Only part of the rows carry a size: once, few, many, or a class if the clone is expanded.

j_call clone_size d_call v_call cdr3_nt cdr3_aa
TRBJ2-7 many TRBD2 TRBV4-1 TGCGCCAGCAGCCAAGATCCGACTAGCGGGTACCCCTACGAGCAGTACTTC CASSQDPTSGYPYEQYF
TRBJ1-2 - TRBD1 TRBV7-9 TGTGCCAGCAGCCCGGGACAGGGGGCAGATGGCTACACCTTC CASSPGQGADGYTF
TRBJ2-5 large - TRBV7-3 TGTGCCAGCAGCCCGGGGTGGGGAGAGACCCAGTACTTC CASSPGWGETQYF
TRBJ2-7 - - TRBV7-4 TGTGCCAGCAGTAAACGGGGGACCTCTTCCAGCAATTCACCCCTCCACTTC CASSKRGTSSSNSPLHF
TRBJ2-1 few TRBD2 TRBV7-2 TGTGCCAGCAGCTTCTCGGGGGGAAACAATGAGCAGTTCTTC CASSFSGGNNEQFF
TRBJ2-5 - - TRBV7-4 TGTGCCAGCAGCTTAGGACAAATAAGGAAAGAGACCCAGTACTTC CASSLGQIRKETQYF
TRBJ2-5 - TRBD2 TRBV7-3 TGTGCCAGCAGCCCTCAAGCGGGAGAGGAGACCCAGTACTTC CASSPQAGEETQYF
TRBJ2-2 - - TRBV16 TGTGCCAGCAGTCGAGGGCGGCTGGGGGAGCTGTTTTTT CASSRGRLGELFF
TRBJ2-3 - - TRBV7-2 TGTGCCAGCAGCCCCGGGGGCGGGAGAGCAGCAGATACGCAGTATTTT CASSPGGGRAADTQYF
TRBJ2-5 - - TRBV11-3 TGTGCCAGCAGCTCAGGTACAGGGCGATCCCAAGAGACCCAGTACTTC CASSSGTGRSQETQYF
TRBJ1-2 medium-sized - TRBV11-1 TGTGCCAGCAGCTTGGCCCCTAACTATGGCTACACCTTC CASSLAPNYGYTF
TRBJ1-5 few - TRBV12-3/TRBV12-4 TGTGCCAGCAGTTTGGGGAAAAATCAGCCCCAGCATTTT CASSLGKNQPQHF
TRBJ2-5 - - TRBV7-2 TGTGCCAGCAGCTTAGGCCCGGTTGGGGAGACCCAGTACTTC CASSLGPVGETQYF
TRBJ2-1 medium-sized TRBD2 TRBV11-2 TGTGCCAGCAGCCCGCTAGCGGGAGGCTCCTCCTACAATGAGCAGTTCTTC CASSPLAGGSSYNEQFF
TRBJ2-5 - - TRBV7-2 TGTGCCAGCAGCCGAGGGGGGGACCGAGAGACCCAGTACTTC CASSRGGDRETQYF
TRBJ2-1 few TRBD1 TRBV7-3 TGTGCCAGCAGCTTACCTGGGACAGATCAGTTCTTC CASSLPGTDQFF
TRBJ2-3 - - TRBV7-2 TGTGCCAGCAGCTCACAGACGTTCAAAACAGATACGCAGTATTTT CASSSQTFKTDTQYF
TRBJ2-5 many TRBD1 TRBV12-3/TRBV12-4 TGTGCCAGCAAGACAGGGGAGACCCAGTACTTC CASKTGETQYF